This TCR beta chain was captured in a study of T cells after yellow fever vaccination. Study information: Where fractions had low cell numbers, libraries were prepared from them with the SMART-Seq v4 Ultra Low Input RNA kit.

This clonotype was observed many times. Germline V gene sequence: CDR1 SGHRS, CDR2 YFSETQ. The CDR3 has 13 residues. V lost 0 bases, J lost 3 bases, and 7 bases lay in between. TCRdb used MiXCR to reprocess the 5' RACE reads, holding one entry per CDR3 protein. The table has just under 600,000 distinct CDR3 sequences, 13% seen once; the top ten hold over 12%. The chain has TRBV5-1 and TRBJ2-7; D unclear. This sequence was found in a man younger than 45 who received the YFV17D yellow fever vaccine. Material: PBMCs, obtained on the day of the yellow fever booster vaccination. CDR3 region: CASSLAAFYEQYF. The CDR3 DNA reads TGCGCCAGCAGCTTGGCGGCCTTCTACGAGCAGTACTTC.